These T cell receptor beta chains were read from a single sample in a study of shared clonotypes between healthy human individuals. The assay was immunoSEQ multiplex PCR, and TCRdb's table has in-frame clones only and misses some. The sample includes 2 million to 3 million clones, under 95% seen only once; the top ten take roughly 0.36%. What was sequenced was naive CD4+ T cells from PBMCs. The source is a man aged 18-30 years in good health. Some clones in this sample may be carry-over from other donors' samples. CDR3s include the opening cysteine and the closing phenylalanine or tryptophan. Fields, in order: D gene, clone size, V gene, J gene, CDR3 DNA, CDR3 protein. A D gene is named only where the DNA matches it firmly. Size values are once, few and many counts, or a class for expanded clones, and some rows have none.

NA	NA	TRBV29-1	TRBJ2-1	TGCAGCGCGGGACAGCAGTTCTTC	CSAGQQFF
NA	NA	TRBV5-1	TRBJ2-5	TGCGCCAGCAGCTTTCAGGCGGGACAAGAGACCCAGTACTTC	CASSFQAGQETQYF
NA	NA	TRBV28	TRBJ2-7	TGTGCCAGCACTCCAGGGGGGACCTACGAGCAGTACTTC	CASTPGGTYEQYF
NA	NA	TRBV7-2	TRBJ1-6	TGTGCCAGCGCCGGAGGAGGGTCTGCGTACTCCTATAATTCACCCCTCCACTTT	CASAGGGSAYSYNSPLHF
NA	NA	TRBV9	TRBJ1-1	TGTGCCAGCAGCCCCAGCGGTTCGGACACTGAAGCTTTCTTT	CASSPSGSDTEAFF
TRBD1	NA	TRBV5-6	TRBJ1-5	TGTGCCAGCAGCCGGGGACAGCCGGGCGATCAACCCCAGCATTTT	CASSRGQPGDQPQHF
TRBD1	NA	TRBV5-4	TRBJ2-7	TGTGCCAGCGATCCGGGGACAGGGGACGAGCAGTACTTC	CASDPGTGDEQYF
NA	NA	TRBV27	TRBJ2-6	TGTGCCAGCAGTTTATTAGCAGGGACCAGCTCTGGGGCCAACGTCCTGACTTTC	CASSLLAGTSSGANVLTF
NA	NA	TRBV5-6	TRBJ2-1	TGTGCCAGCAGCAACGGGAGTGCGAAAGGCTACAATGAGCAGTTCTTC	CASSNGSAKGYNEQFF
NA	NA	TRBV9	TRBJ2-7	TGTGCCAGCAGCCCCTTGATCGACAGTACTTACGAGCAGTACTTC	CASSPLIDSTYEQYF
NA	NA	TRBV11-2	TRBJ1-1	TGTGCCAGCAGCTTATACGTGAACACTGAAGCTTTCTTT	CASSLYVNTEAFF
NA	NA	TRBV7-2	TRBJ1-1	TGTGCCAGCGCAGAGGGGGGAACCGAAGCTTTCTTT	CASAEGGTEAFF
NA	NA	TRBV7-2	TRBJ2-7	TGTGCCAGCAGCTTCACAGGGGGGGTTTACGAGCAGTACTTC	CASSFTGGVYEQYF
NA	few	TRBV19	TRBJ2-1	TGTGCCAGTAGTGTAAGTCCGGGACTGTTAACCTACAATGAGCAGTTCTTC	CASSVSPGLLTYNEQFF
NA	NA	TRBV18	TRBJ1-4	TGTGCCAGCTCGCCGGGTGAACAGGTTCGAGAAAAACTGTTTTTT	CASSPGEQVREKLFF
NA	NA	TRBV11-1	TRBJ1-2	TGTGCCAGCAGCTTCTTACAGACTAACTATGGCTACACCTTC	CASSFLQTNYGYTF
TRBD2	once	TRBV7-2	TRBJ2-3	TGTGCCAGCAGCCCCAGGACTAGCGGTACGAGAGATACGCAGTATTTT	CASSPRTSGTRDTQYF
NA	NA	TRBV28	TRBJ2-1	TGTGCCAGCAGTCTCCCGGGGGCTAAGGATGAGCAGTTCTTC	CASSLPGAKDEQFF
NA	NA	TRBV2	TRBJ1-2	TGTGCCAGCAGTGAGGATTTGAGGGTCACTGGCAACTATGGCTACACCTTC	CASSEDLRVTGNYGYTF
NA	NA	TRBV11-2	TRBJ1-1	TGTGCCAGCAGCTTAGCAGGGTGGGGAGCTTTCTTT	CASSLAGWGAFF
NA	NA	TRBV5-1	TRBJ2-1	TGCGCCAGCAGCTCCCCAGGGGTCGCTGAGCAGTTCTTC	CASSSPGVAEQFF
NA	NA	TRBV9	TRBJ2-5	TGTGCCAGCAGCAACTCGAAGGGGCTGGAGACCCAGTACTTC	CASSNSKGLETQYF
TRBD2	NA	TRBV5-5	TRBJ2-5	TGTGCCAGCAGCCCCGGGACTAGGGTTTTCGAGACCCAGTACTTC	CASSPGTRVFETQYF
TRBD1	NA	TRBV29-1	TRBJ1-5	TGCAGCGTGGGGGACAGGTCTCGCAATCAGCCCCAGCATTTT	CSVGDRSRNQPQHF
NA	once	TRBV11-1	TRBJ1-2	TGTGCCAGCAGCTGGGGGACATCGGGCTACACCTTC	CASSWGTSGYTF
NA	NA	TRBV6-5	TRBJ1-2	TGTGCCAGCAGACGAACTCGAGACGGATACTATGGCTACACCTTC	CASRRTRDGYYGYTF
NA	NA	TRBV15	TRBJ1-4	TGTGCCACCAGCAGAGACCAGCCCCTATCCAATGAAAAACTGTTTTTT	CATSRDQPLSNEKLFF
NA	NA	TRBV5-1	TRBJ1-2	TGCGCCAGCAGCTTGGACACAGGGACCTATGGCTACACCTTC	CASSLDTGTYGYTF
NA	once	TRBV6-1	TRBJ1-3	TGTGCCAGCAGTGAAGTGGGGGTTGGGGTGGCAGTCAGAAACACCATATATTTT	CASSEVGVGVAVRNTIYF
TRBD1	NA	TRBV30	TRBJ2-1	TGTGCCTGGAATCGGGACAGACTCTACAATGAGCAGTTCTTC	CAWNRDRLYNEQFF
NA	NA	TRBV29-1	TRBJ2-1	TGCAGCGTTGAAGATTCGGGTTGGGGGTACAATGAGCAGTTCTTC	CSVEDSGWGYNEQFF
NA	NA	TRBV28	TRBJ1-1	TGTGCCAGGACGGGGGGCCAGAACACTGAAGCTTTCTTT	CARTGGQNTEAFF
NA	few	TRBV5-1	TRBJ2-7	TGCGCCAGCAGCCGCACAGGGGGGGACGAGCAGTACTTC	CASSRTGGDEQYF
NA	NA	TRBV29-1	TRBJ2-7	TGCAGCACCGGGAAGGCCCTGGGATCCGAGCAGTACTTC	CSTGKALGSEQYF
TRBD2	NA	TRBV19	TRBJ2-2	TGTGCCAGTAGTCCACCCTTGGGGGGAGGGTCCACCGGGGAGCTGTTTTTT	CASSPPLGGGSTGELFF
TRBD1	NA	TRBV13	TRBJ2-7	TGTGCCAGCAGCCCGGGACAGGGGGTAGGCGAGCAGTACTTC	CASSPGQGVGEQYF
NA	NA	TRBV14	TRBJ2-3	TGTGCCAGCAGCCGAGGGCCCGCCGATACGCAGTATTTT	CASSRGPADTQYF
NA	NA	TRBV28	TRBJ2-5	TGTGCCGGCCATTCAGACAGGGAGACCCAGTACTTC	CAGHSDRETQYF
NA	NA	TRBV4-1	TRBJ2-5	TGCGCCAGCAGTCCTGGAGAGACCCAGTACTTC	CASSPGETQYF
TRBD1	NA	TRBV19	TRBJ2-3	TGTGCCAGTGGTCCGGGACAGGGGGATGTTACGCAGTATTTT	CASGPGQGDVTQYF
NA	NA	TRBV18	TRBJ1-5	TGTGCCAGCTCAATTGACCAGGGCCTACAGCCCCAGCATTTT	CASSIDQGLQPQHF